These T cell receptor beta chains were read from a single sample in a study of cytomegalovirus exposure and HLA in healthy donors. Produced via immunoSEQ multiplex PCR; TCRdb's table is partial and in-frame only. The sample contains 220,000 or so clones, 60% to 80% of which appear only once. Specimen: PBMCs. All receptors derive from a woman in her twenties or thirties in good health and CMV-seronegative. Both conserved end residues are part of each CDR3. A D gene is named only where the DNA matches it firmly. Not every row has a clone size; where given, it reads once, few, many or a size class.

TRBD1	TRBV4-1	TRBJ2-6	.	18	CASSQVGQDLSGANVLTF	TGCGCCAGCAGCCAAGTGGGACAGGATCTCTCTGGGGCCAACGTCCTGACTTTC
TRBD1	TRBV29-1	TRBJ1-2	.	12	CSATGGSYGYTF	TGCAGCGCGACAGGGGGGTCCTATGGCTACACCTTC
TRBD1	TRBV7-9	TRBJ1-5	.	17	CSSSLGQPGQNTQPQHF	TGTTCCAGCAGCTTAGGGCAACCGGGACAGAACACCCAGCCCCAGCATTTT
.	TRBV7-2	TRBJ1-1	few	15	CASSLVRGANTEAFF	TGTGCCAGCAGCTTAGTTCGGGGGGCGAACACTGAAGCTTTCTTT
TRBD1	TRBV2	TRBJ1-1	.	15	CASAHRQGLNTEAFF	TGTGCCAGCGCGCACCGACAGGGCTTGAACACTGAAGCTTTCTTT
TRBD1	TRBV6-5	TRBJ1-1	.	14	CASKADRGFTEAFF	TGTGCCAGCAAGGCAGACAGGGGGTTCACTGAAGCTTTCTTT
TRBD1	TRBV5-6	TRBJ2-1	.	15	CASSFWDRVHNEQFF	TGTGCCAGCAGCTTCTGGGACAGGGTCCACAATGAGCAGTTCTTC
.	TRBV18	TRBJ2-3	.	13	CASSPATTDTQYF	TGTGCCAGCTCACCTGCCACTACAGATACGCAGTATTTT
TRBD2	TRBV5-1	TRBJ2-7	few	15	CASSPLAGGNREQYF	TGCGCCAGCAGCCCATTAGCGGGGGGTAATCGCGAGCAGTACTTC
.	TRBV10-2	TRBJ2-1	once	13	CASSEFTYNEQFF	TGCGCCAGCAGTGAGTTTACTTACAATGAGCAGTTCTTC
.	TRBV9	TRBJ1-1	.	15	CASSVGGDLNTEAFF	TGTGCCAGCAGCGTAGGCGGGGATCTGAACACTGAAGCTTTCTTT
.	TRBV10-3	TRBJ2-3	.	15	CAIRALGLSTDTQYF	TGTGCCATCAGGGCCCTAGGTCTTAGCACAGATACGCAGTATTTT
TRBD2	TRBV28	TRBJ2-3	few	16	CASSQLAGASTDTQYF	TGTGCCAGCAGTCAACTAGCGGGAGCGAGCACAGATACGCAGTATTTT
TRBD2	TRBV30	TRBJ2-1	few	13	CARRAGGLGEQFF	TGTGCCAGAAGAGCGGGGGGGCTCGGTGAGCAGTTCTTC
.	TRBV30	TRBJ1-1	.	12	CAFWNGVTEAFF	TGTGCCTTTTGGAACGGAGTTACTGAAGCTTTCTTT
TRBD1	TRBV9	TRBJ2-7	.	12	CASSLAGGEQYF	TGTGCCAGCAGCCTCGCAGGGGGCGAGCAGTACTTC